A single T cell receptor (beta chain) is shown here with its context. What it binds is not known. The data derive from a study of vaccination effects on CD4 cells after COVID-19. Produced via immunoSEQ multiplex PCR; TCRdb's table is partial and in-frame only. This table holds 68,000 or so clones, about four fifths found once. The ViraFEST assay expanded antigen-specific CD4+ T cells with viral peptide pools before sequencing. The culture ran for 10 days, and then CD4+ T cells were isolated. Neither prior SARS-CoV-2 infection nor positive nucleocapsid antibodies were present in the vaccine recipients. Half of the medium was exchanged for IL-2 medium on both days 3 and 7. Sequences were derived from CD4+ T cells from PBMCs cultured with SARS-CoV-2 spike peptides, sampled before COVID-19 vaccination. This TCR was sampled from a human donor who received a COVID-19 vaccine.

The CDR3 DNA is TGCGCCAGCAGCCCACAGGGCTACACCGGGGAGCTGTTTTTT. Protein sequence: CASSPQGYTGELFF. The chain has TRBV4-3 and TRBJ2-2; D might be TRBD1 (6 bases). Germline CDR1 reads LGHNA; CDR2 reads YSLEER. This CDR3 comprises 14 residues. The V end was cut by 4 bases, the J end by 3 bases, with 9 bases between.